This T cell receptor beta chain emerged from a study of OX40 agonist ivuxolimab in advanced cancers. Regarding the study as a whole: At doses 0.1 to 3.0 mg/kg, CD4+ and CD8+ clones expanded.

Method: immunoSEQ multiplex PCR; TCRdb's copy keeps in-frame clones and lacks some. The sample holds 99,000 or so clones; roughly 94% are singletons and the top ten take about 0.17%. For this clone: Antigen unknown.

CDR1 is SGHRS, CDR2 YFSETQ, per germline. The V gene lost 5 bases and the J gene lost 2 bases, with 13 bases spanning the gap. This CDR3 has 15 residues. The clonotype originates from an adult with an advanced solid tumor such as melanoma, head and neck, liver or kidney cancer. The material was CD4+ or CD8+ T cells sorted from blood, obtained in a trial of the OX40 agonist ivuxolimab. This chain connects TRBV5-1 to TRBJ2-2; no definite D call. The CDR3 reads CASSPQLTNTGELFF. Here the CDR3 DNA reads TGCGCCAGCAGTCCGCAACTAACCAACACCGGGGAGCTGTTTTTT.